One and the same sample provided the 6 T cell receptor beta chains below, sequenced in a study of T cell responses to AZD1222 COVID-19 vaccine. Here immunoSEQ multiplex PCR was the method, and the copy in TCRdb shows in-frame clones only, minus some. The table includes tens of thousands of clones, about 88% detected once. Sequencing used peripheral blood, obtained on day 0 of AZD1222 vaccination. These receptors originate from an adult in good health.

J is TRBJ2-3 and V is TRBV28, with D maybe TRBD2 (5 bases). The germline V gene has CDR1 MDHEN and CDR2 SYDVKM. V was trimmed by 4 bases and J by 5 bases, leaving 16 bases between them. This CDR3 has 15 amino acids. DNA for the CDR3: TGTGCCAGCAGTTCCCCCGCGGCTCGGGGAGATACGCAGTATTTT. Its protein is CASSSPAARGDTQYF. The variable domain in full, completed from reference TRBV28 and TRBJ2-3, reads DVKVTQSSRYLVKRTGEKVFLECVQDMDHENMFWYRQDPGLGLRLIYFSYDVKMKEKGDIPEGYSVSREKKERFSLILESASTNQTSMYLCASSSPAARGDTQYFGPGTRLTVL.

The chain has TRBV9 and TRBJ2-1; 10 positions match TRBD2. The CDR3 has 14 residues. Germline V gene lookup returns CDR1 SGDLS and CDR2 YYNGEE. Germline trimming cut 4 bases from V and 8 bases from J; bases unmatched to any gene: 6. CDR3 amino acids: CASSPRLAGDEQFF. The CDR3 region has the DNA TGTGCCAGCAGCCCGAGACTAGCGGGCGATGAGCAGTTCTTC. Looking up the rest from reference TRBV9 and TRBJ2-1 gives the full variable domain: DSGVTQTPKHLITATGQRVTLRCSPRSGDLSVYWYQQSLDQGLQFLIQYYNGEERAKGNILERFSAQQFPDLHSELNLSSLELGDSALYFCASSPRLAGDEQFFGPGTRLTVL.

The gene calls are TRBV6-6 and TRBJ2-7; TRBD2 agrees at 13 bases. The trim removed 2 bases at V and 5 bases at J, leaving 6 bases unmatched. The CDR3 has 16 residues. Germline lookup yields CDR1 MNHNY and CDR2 SVGAGI (reference sequence). The CDR3 nucleotides are TGTGCCAGCAGTTACCGGGGGACTAGCGGGAATAACGAGCAGTACTTC. Encoded protein: CASSYRGTSGNNEQYF.

The rearrangement uses TRBV19 and TRBJ2-7, with D tentatively TRBD2 (6 bases). From germline, CDR1 is LNHDA and CDR2 SQIVND (reference sequence). V lost 5 bases and J lost 3, with 14 bases in between. The CDR3 consists of 14 residues. In nucleotides, the CDR3 is TGTGCCAGTAGTTCGGGGACTCGAATCTACGAGCAGTACTTC. Protein: CASSSGTRIYEQYF.

The rearrangement links TRBV30 to TRBJ2-1; D is perhaps TRBD2 (5 bases). The length of the CDR3 is 13 residues. V dropped 2 bases and J dropped 7 bases, with 12 bases sitting between them. Germline V gene lookup returns CDR1 GTSNPN and CDR2 SVGIG (reference sequence). CDR3 sequence: CAWSSGLVNEQFF. The CDR3 nucleotides are TGTGCCTGGAGTTCCGGACTCGTTAATGAGCAGTTCTTC.

CDR3 bases: TGTGCCAGCAGTCCCGGGACCGCTCCCTCCGAGCAGTACGTC. This sequence encodes CASSPGTAPSEQYV. The chain links TRBV6-5 to TRBJ2-7; D possibly uses TRBD1 or TRBD2 (5 bases each). Germline V gene sequence: CDR1 MNHEY, CDR2 SVGAGI. The CDR3 is 14 residues long. Trimming pared 5 bases from V and 6 bases from J, leaving 17 bases between.